Listed below are T cell receptor beta chains from one sample, sequenced in a study of cytomegalovirus exposure and HLA in healthy donors. Assay used: immunoSEQ multiplex PCR; TCRdb lists only in-frame clones, some missing. The sample yields more than 90,000 clones, 82% seen once. Sequences were obtained from PBMCs. The receptors were gathered from a man aged 50 to 60 in good health and CMV-seronegative. Both conserved end residues are part of each CDR3. The D gene is left open where the match is weak. The size field is filled for only some rows; it gives once, few, many or a size class.

size,D,J,V,CDR3,DNA
-,TRBD2,TRBJ2-1,TRBV7-9,CASKLVAGGPNEQFF,TGTGCCAGCAAACTCGTAGCGGGAGGGCCGAATGAGCAGTTCTTC
few,-,TRBJ2-2,TRBV19,CASSTRDRGELFF,TGTGCCAGTAGTACCCGTGACAGAGGGGAGCTGTTTTTT
-,TRBD1,TRBJ1-1,TRBV5-4,CASSSNSGGRTEAFF,TGTGCCAGCAGCTCGAATTCAGGGGGCAGGACTGAAGCTTTCTTT
-,-,TRBJ2-1,TRBV10-3,CAISDRRQEQFF,TGTGCCATCAGTGACAGGCGCCAAGAGCAGTTCTTC
-,TRBD2,TRBJ2-1,TRBV13,CASRIAGGDNEQFF,TGTGCCAGCAGGATAGCGGGAGGCGACAATGAGCAGTTCTTC
-,-,TRBJ2-2,TRBV2,CASSELATNTGELFF,TGTGCCAGCAGCGAACTAGCTACTAACACCGGGGAGCTGTTTTTT
few,TRBD1,TRBJ1-5,TRBV5-6,CASSEGQYSNQPQHF,TGTGCCAGCAGCGAGGGACAGTATAGCAATCAGCCCCAGCATTTT
once,TRBD2,TRBJ2-5,TRBV5-1,CASSKGTSGSYETQYF,TGCGCCAGCAGCAAGGGGACTAGCGGGAGTTACGAGACCCAGTACTTC
-,TRBD2,TRBJ2-3,TRBV7-9,CASSSSGRVVTDTQYF,TGTGCCAGCAGCTCTAGCGGGAGGGTGGTCACAGATACGCAGTATTTT
-,TRBD2,TRBJ2-2,TRBV11-2,CASSPWTSGRGGELFF,TGTGCCAGCAGCCCTTGGACTAGCGGGAGAGGCGGGGAGCTGTTTTTT
few,TRBD1,TRBJ1-1,TRBV5-1,CASSLDRGNTEAFF,TGCGCCAGCAGCTTGGACAGGGGAAACACTGAAGCTTTCTTT
-,-,TRBJ2-7,TRBV5-6,CASSQVLSGYEQYF,TGTGCCAGCAGCCAGGTCCTCTCTGGGTACGAGCAGTACTTC
-,TRBD2,TRBJ2-5,TRBV5-4,CASSFPSGRVETQYF,TGTGCCAGCAGCTTTCCAAGCGGGAGGGTTGAGACCCAGTACTTC
-,TRBD1,TRBJ2-7,TRBV15,CATGSGQGSSYEQYF,TGTGCCACCGGCTCGGGACAGGGAAGCTCCTACGAGCAGTACTTC
few,TRBD2,TRBJ2-1,TRBV6-1,CASRIASGTYNEQFF,TGTGCCAGCAGGATCGCTAGCGGCACCTACAATGAGCAGTTCTTC
few,-,TRBJ1-1,TRBV18,CASGGDTEAFF,TGTGCCAGCGGAGGGGACACTGAAGCTTTCTTT
few,TRBD2,TRBJ2-7,TRBV14,CASSRGTSGTYEQYF,TGTGCCAGCAGCCGAGGGACTAGCGGGACCTACGAGCAGTACTTC
-,-,TRBJ1-2,TRBV18,CASSPRESSNYGYTF,TGTGCCAGCTCACCAAGAGAATCCTCAAACTATGGCTACACCTTC
-,TRBD1,TRBJ2-7,TRBV29-1,CSVTRTGSSYEQYF,TGCAGCGTCACCCGGACAGGGAGCTCCTACGAGCAGTACTTC
-,-,TRBJ1-2,TRBV19,CASSIPATGNYGYTF,TGTGCCAGTAGTATCCCCGCGACGGGAAACTATGGCTACACCTTC
-,-,TRBJ1-3,TRBV7-9,CASSLGAGNTIYF,TGTGCCAGCAGCTTAGGAGCTGGAAACACCATATATTTT
-,TRBD1,TRBJ1-2,TRBV7-9,CASSSAVSQGAGSDYGYTF,TGTGCCAGCAGCTCCGCGGTGTCACAGGGGGCGGGAAGTGACTATGGCTACACCTTC
-,-,TRBJ2-7,TRBV4-1,CASSQGGDKGEQYF,TGCGCCAGCAGCCAAGGGGGCGACAAGGGCGAGCAGTACTTC
once,-,TRBJ2-7,TRBV5-1,CASSLATVSYEQYF,TGCGCCAGCAGCTTGGCCACGGTTTCCTACGAGCAGTACTTC
few,TRBD2,TRBJ2-7,TRBV10-1,CASSEYREGEQYF,TGCGCCAGCAGTGAGTATAGGGAGGGCGAGCAGTACTTC
-,-,TRBJ2-5,TRBV9,CASSVPGGPGETQYF,TGTGCCAGCAGCGTACCCGGAGGGCCGGGGGAGACCCAGTACTTC
-,-,TRBJ2-5,TRBV28,CASSQVAQETQYF,TGTGCCAGCAGCCAGGTGGCCCAAGAGACCCAGTACTTC
-,-,TRBJ1-2,TRBV7-9,CASSLGGGSNYGYTF,TGTGCCAGCAGCCTCGGCGGGGGATCAAACTATGGCTACACCTTC
-,-,TRBJ1-2,TRBV5-6,CASSLLATRYMGYTF,TGTGCCAGCAGCTTGCTTGCGACACGATACATGGGCTACACCTTC
-,-,TRBJ2-5,TRBV9,CASSVAPSDKTQYF,TGTGCCAGCAGCGTAGCTCCCTCAGACAAGACCCAGTACTTC
-,TRBD2,TRBJ2-1,TRBV28,CASSPTSDFYNEQFF,TGTGCCAGCAGCCCGACTAGCGACTTTTACAATGAGCAGTTCTTC
-,-,TRBJ2-7,TRBV5-6,CASSFGTSSYEQYF,TGTGCCAGCAGCTTCGGGACAAGCTCCTACGAGCAGTACTTC
-,-,TRBJ2-7,TRBV7-2,CASSLEGRVQSYEQYF,TGTGCCAGCAGCTTGGAAGGCAGGGTCCAATCCTACGAGCAGTACTTC
-,TRBD1,TRBJ2-7,TRBV27,CASSYGTGRSYEQYF,TGTGCCAGCAGTTATGGGACAGGGAGAAGCTACGAGCAGTACTTC
once,TRBD2,TRBJ2-1,TRBV5-4,CASSYTGLAGGGQFF,TGTGCCAGCAGCTATACGGGACTAGCGGGAGGAGGGCAGTTCTTC
-,TRBD2,TRBJ2-3,TRBV13,CASSLVAGGTDTQYF,TGTGCCAGCAGCTTAGTAGCGGGGGGCACAGATACGCAGTATTTT
once,TRBD1,TRBJ2-7,TRBV5-1,CASTTGQGYEQYF,TGCGCCAGCACTACCGGACAGGGCTACGAGCAGTACTTC
few,-,TRBJ2-7,TRBV28,CASSARGRDYEQYF,TGTGCCAGCAGTGCCAGGGGACGAGACTACGAGCAGTACTTC
-,TRBD1,TRBJ1-4,TRBV9,CASSLTGENEKLFF,TGTGCCAGCAGCTTAACAGGGGAGAATGAAAAACTGTTTTTT
-,TRBD1,TRBJ1-1,TRBV28,CASRTQGASDNTEAFF,TGTGCCAGCAGAACACAGGGGGCTTCAGACAACACTGAAGCTTTCTTT
-,TRBD2,TRBJ2-7,TRBV7-2,CASSLGASGNEQYF,TGTGCCAGCAGCTTAGGGGCTAGCGGGAACGAGCAGTACTTC
-,TRBD2,TRBJ2-5,TRBV28,CASSPALAGEETQYF,TGTGCCAGCAGTCCTGCGTTAGCGGGAGAAGAGACCCAGTACTTC
-,-,TRBJ2-5,TRBV6-6,CASSYNPSKGETQYF,TGTGCCAGCAGTTATAACCCCTCAAAGGGGGAGACCCAGTACTTC
-,TRBD2,TRBJ2-1,TRBV7-3,CASSRQSGGWDEQFF,TGTGCCAGCAGCCGCCAGAGCGGGGGGTGGGATGAGCAGTTCTTC
-,-,TRBJ1-5,TRBV30,CAWSVPLPSVEPQHF,TGTGCCTGGAGTGTTCCCCTGCCGAGTGTCGAGCCCCAGCATTTT
-,TRBD2,TRBJ2-7,TRBV5-1,CASGRVAGSYEQYF,TGCGCCAGCGGCCGGGTAGCGGGGAGCTACGAGCAGTACTTC
-,-,TRBJ1-5,TRBV5-1,CASSLGQGLNQPQHF,TGCGCCAGCAGCTTGGGGCAGGGGCTCAATCAGCCCCAGCATTTT
-,-,TRBJ1-4,TRBV4-1,CASSQGRGTNEKLFF,TGCGCCAGCAGCCAAGGCAGGGGAACTAATGAAAAACTGTTTTTT
once,TRBD1,TRBJ1-5,TRBV7-9,CASSDSGTVSNQPQHF,TGTGCCAGCAGCGATTCCGGGACAGTTAGCAATCAGCCCCAGCATTTT
-,TRBD2,TRBJ2-1,TRBV4-3,CASSQESGSLWEQFF,TGCGCCAGCAGCCAAGAAAGCGGGAGTCTGTGGGAGCAGTTCTTC
-,-,TRBJ1-1,TRBV7-2,CASSLGASPNSAFF,TGTGCCAGCAGCTTAGGAGCATCCCCTAATTCAGCTTTCTTT
-,TRBD1,TRBJ2-3,TRBV28,CASISGAGGWADTQYF,TGTGCCAGTATATCGGGCGCAGGGGGCTGGGCAGATACGCAGTATTTT
-,TRBD2,TRBJ2-1,TRBV7-7,CASSLGAGGAGYNEQFF,TGTGCTAGCAGCTTAGGTGCGGGGGGAGCGGGCTACAATGAGCAGTTCTTC
-,-,TRBJ2-2,TRBV23-1,CASSQFRLGAIGSTGELFF,TGCGCCAGCAGTCAATTTAGGCTAGGGGCTATAGGGTCCACCGGGGAGCTGTTTTTT